This entry lists 17 T cell receptor beta chains sequenced from one sample in a study of blood T cell repertoires in COVID-19. Assay used: immunoSEQ multiplex PCR; TCRdb lists only in-frame clones, some missing. The data show some 130,000 clones, about nine tenths seen once. The source material was PBMCs or T cells enriched from blood (not recorded which). The receptors were gathered from a man in his forties or fifties who had recovered from COVID-19.

In this sample, this clone turned up once. The chain has TRBV25-1 and TRBJ1-2; D unclear. V was clipped by 6 bases and J by 5 bases, with 13 bases between them. Germline V gene sequence: CDR1 MGHDK, CDR2 SYGVNS. The CDR3 runs to 13 residues. The CDR3 loop reads CASSPSLTYGYTF. The CDR3 nucleotides read TGTGCCAGCAGCCCCAGTCTGACTTATGGCTACACCTTC.

The chain couples TRBV10-3 to TRBJ1-4; D possibly corresponds to TRBD1 (6 bases). Germline V gene lookup returns CDR1 ENHRY and CDR2 SYGVKD. The V end lost 3 bases, the J end lost 7 bases, and 9 bases lay between the germline ends. The CDR3 is made up of 13 amino acids. CDR3 region: CAISERQAEKLFF. The DNA of the CDR3 is TGTGCCATCAGTGAACGACAGGCTGAAAAACTGTTTTTT.

V and J are TRBV4-2 and TRBJ2-6; no firm D call. The germline gives CDR1 LGHNA, CDR2 YNFKEQ. This CDR3 comprises 15 residues. Trimming stripped 1 base from V and 2 bases from J, with 6 bases between. CDR3 protein: CASSQVTPGANVLTF. As DNA, the CDR3 is TGTGCCAGCAGCCAAGTGACACCTGGGGCCAACGTCCTGACTTTC.

DNA for the CDR3: TGTGCCAGTATCTGGGGCGCTGGGGCCAACGTCCTGACTTTC. This sequence encodes CASIWGAGANVLTF. This chain links TRBV19 with TRBJ2-6; D perhaps matches TRBD1 (5 bases). Germline V gene lookup returns CDR1 LNHDA and CDR2 SQIVND (reference sequence). Deletions cut 7 bases from V and 2 bases from J, with 9 bases between. The CDR3 loop spans 14 amino acids.

The table lists this clone with a count of one. The rearrangement joins TRBV30 to TRBJ2-3, with D uncertain. There are 13 residues in the CDR3. From germline, CDR1 is GTSNPN and CDR2 SVGIG (reference sequence). The V gene lost 7 bases and the J gene lost 4 bases, with 15 bases spanning the gap. The CDR3 region is CASSRGTPDTQYF. Here the CDR3 DNA reads TGTGCCTCCTCCCGCGGCACCCCAGATACGCAGTATTTT.

V usage is TRBV7-2 and J usage is TRBJ1-5; unclear D gene. Germline V gives CDR1 SGHTA, CDR2 FQGNSA. CDR3 size: 12 residues. V dropped 5 bases and J dropped 0 bases, with 2 bases sitting between them. The CDR3 loop reads CASSRSNQPQHF. The CDR3 DNA sequence: TGTGCCAGCAGCCGTAGCAATCAGCCCCAGCATTTT.

This clone occurred once. This sequence joins TRBV12-3 or TRBV12-4 and TRBJ1-1, with TRBD1 matching over 7 bases. V dropped 7 bases and J dropped 5; count of bases not matched to a gene: 4. The CDR3 consists of 12 residues. CDR3 protein: CASTGDSTEAFF. The DNA of the CDR3 is TGTGCCAGCACAGGGGACAGTACTGAAGCTTTCTTT.

The chain carries TRBV28 and TRBJ2-1; 7 nucleotides align to TRBD2. Per germline, CDR1 MDHEN and CDR2 SYDVKM. The CDR3 is 16 residues long. V shed 5 bases and J 7 bases; nucleotides not matched to a gene: 14. DNA for the CDR3: TGTGCCAGCAGTCCTTTGTCGTGGCGGGAGTGGAATGAGCAGTTCTTC. Translation: CASSPLSWREWNEQFF.

CDR3 sequence (DNA): TGCAGCGTTGAAGATCAAGGACGAGGGGCTTTCTTT. Translated, it gives CSVEDQGRGAFF. This rearrangement joins TRBV29-1 to TRBJ1-1; D ambiguous. The CDR3 is 12 amino acids. CDR1 and CDR2 from the germline V gene are SQVTM and ANQGSEA. The ends were cut back, 0 bases at V and 11 bases at J, with 13 bases in the middle.

V is TRBV7-2 and J is TRBJ1-6; no clear D. Trimming left V 1 base short and J 7 bases short, with 11 bases between. The CDR3 is made up of 15 amino acids. CDR1 is SGHTA and CDR2 is FQGNSA in the germline V gene. In DNA form, the CDR3 reads TGTGCCAGCAGCTTAGGCGTGTTGAGCAATTCACCCCTCCACTTT. Residues: CASSLGVLSNSPLHF.

CDR3 in amino acids: CASSPQTSFNEQFF. The CDR3 nucleotides are TGTGCCAGCAGTCCCCAGACTAGTTTCAATGAGCAGTTCTTC. The gene calls are TRBV28 and TRBJ2-1; D may be TRBD2 (6 bases). The CDR3 contains 14 residues. Germline V gene sequence: CDR1 MDHEN, CDR2 SYDVKM. With 5 bases removed from V and 6 bases from J, the gap between germline ends came to 14 bases. Supplemented by reference TRBV28 and TRBJ2-1, the full variable domain reads DVKVTQSSRYLVKRTGEKVFLECVQDMDHENMFWYRQDPGLGLRLIYFSYDVKMKEKGDIPEGYSVSREKKERFSLILESASTNQTSMYLCASSPQTSFNEQFFGPGTRLTVL.

The V and J genes are TRBV7-8 and TRBJ2-5, with 10 nucleotides matching TRBD2. This CDR3 has 14 residues. V gave up 2 bases and J gave up 5 bases; unmatched junction bases: 2. Germline assignment: CDR1 SGHVS and CDR2 FQNEAQ. CDR3 protein: CASSLLLAGETQYF. The CDR3 nucleotides are TGTGCCAGCAGCTTACTACTAGCGGGGGAGACCCAGTACTTC.

V usage is TRBV18 and J usage is TRBJ2-1, with TRBD2 matching over 10 bases. The CDR3 covers 18 residues. Germline V lookup: CDR1 KGHSH, CDR2 LQKENI. Unmatched junction bases numbered 17, after V lost 0 bases and J lost 12 bases. Here the CDR3 DNA reads TGTGCCAGCTCACCACCTAGCGGGAGGATCCTAGGGGGAAAATGGCAGTTCTTC. This sequence encodes CASSPPSGRILGGKWQFF.

This rearrangement joins TRBV19 to TRBJ2-3, with D possibly being TRBD2 (6 bases). Trimming cost V 6 bases and J 0 bases, with 13 bases left between them. The CDR3 sequence is 15 residues long. Per the germline V gene, CDR1 is LNHDA and CDR2 is SQIVND (reference sequence). The CDR3 here is CASSLGLTSTDTQYF. In DNA form, the CDR3 reads TGTGCCAGTAGCCTGGGACTGACTAGCACAGATACGCAGTATTTT.

J is TRBJ1-2 and V is TRBV6-2 or TRBV6-3; D is undetermined. This CDR3 has 13 amino acids. From germline, CDR1 is MNHEY and CDR2 SVGEGT. V was clipped by 2 bases and J by 7 bases, with 11 bases between them. CDR3 sequence: CASSYRVSRGYTF. The CDR3 DNA reads as TGTGCCAGCAGTTACAGAGTCTCGCGTGGCTACACCTTC.

This clone was detected many times. V and J are TRBV27 and TRBJ2-2; D remains ambiguous. The CDR3 totals 14 residues. Germline V gene lookup returns CDR1 MNHEY and CDR2 SMNVEV (reference sequence). V dropped 1 base and J dropped 1 base, with 4 bases sitting between them. CDR3 residues: CASSLYGNTGELFF. In DNA form, the CDR3 reads TGTGCCAGCAGTTTATACGGGAACACCGGGGAGCTGTTTTTT.

In this sample, this clone turned up a few times. This chain uses TRBV4-1 with TRBJ2-7; tentative D call: TRBD2 (5 bases). Germline CDR1 reads MGHRA; CDR2 reads YSYEKL. The CDR3 runs to 16 residues. V was pared by 2 bases and J by 1 base, with 15 bases between. The CDR3 nucleotides read TGCGCCAGCAGCCAAATAGAGGGATGGCGATCCTACGAGCAGTACTTC. It codes for CASSQIEGWRSYEQYF.